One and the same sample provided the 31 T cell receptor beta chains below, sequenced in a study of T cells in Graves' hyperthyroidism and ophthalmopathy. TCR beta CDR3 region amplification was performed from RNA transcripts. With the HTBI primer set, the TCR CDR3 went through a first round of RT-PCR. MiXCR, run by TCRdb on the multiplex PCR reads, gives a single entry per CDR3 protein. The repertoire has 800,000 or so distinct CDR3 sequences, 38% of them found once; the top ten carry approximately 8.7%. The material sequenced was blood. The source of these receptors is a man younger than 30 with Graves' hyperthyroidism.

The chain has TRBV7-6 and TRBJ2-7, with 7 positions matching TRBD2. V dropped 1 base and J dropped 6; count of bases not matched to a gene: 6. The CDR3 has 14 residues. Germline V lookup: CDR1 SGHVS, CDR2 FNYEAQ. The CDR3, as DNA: TGTGCCAGCAGCTTAGGGGGGTCGGGGGGCGAGCAGTACTTC. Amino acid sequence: CASSLGGSGGEQYF.

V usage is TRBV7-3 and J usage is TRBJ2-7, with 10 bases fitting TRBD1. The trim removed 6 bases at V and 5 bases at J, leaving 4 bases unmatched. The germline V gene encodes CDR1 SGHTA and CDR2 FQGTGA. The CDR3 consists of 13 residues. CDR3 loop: CASRGDRGDEQYF. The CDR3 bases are TGTGCCAGCAGAGGGGACAGGGGTGACGAGCAGTACTTC.

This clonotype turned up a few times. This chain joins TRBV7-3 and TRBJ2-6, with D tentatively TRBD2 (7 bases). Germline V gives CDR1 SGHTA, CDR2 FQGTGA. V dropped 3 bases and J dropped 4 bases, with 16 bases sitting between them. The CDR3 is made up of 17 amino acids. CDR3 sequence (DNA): TGTGCCAGCAGCTTCCGAGGGGGGGCCCCAGGGGCCAACGTCCTGACTTTC. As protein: CASSFRGGAPGANVLTF.

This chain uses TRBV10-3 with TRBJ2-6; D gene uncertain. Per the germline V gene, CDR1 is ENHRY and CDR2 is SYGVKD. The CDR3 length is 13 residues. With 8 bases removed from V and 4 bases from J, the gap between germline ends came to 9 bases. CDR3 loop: CAIGDPGANVLTF. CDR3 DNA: TGTGCCATCGGAGACCCAGGGGCCAACGTCCTGACTTTC.

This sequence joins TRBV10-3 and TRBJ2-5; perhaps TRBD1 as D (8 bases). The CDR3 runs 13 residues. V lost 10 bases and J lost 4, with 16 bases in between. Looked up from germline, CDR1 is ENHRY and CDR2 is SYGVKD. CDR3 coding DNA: TGTGCCAACCCAGGGGGCGGGGGAGAGACCCAGTACTTC. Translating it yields CANPGGGGETQYF.

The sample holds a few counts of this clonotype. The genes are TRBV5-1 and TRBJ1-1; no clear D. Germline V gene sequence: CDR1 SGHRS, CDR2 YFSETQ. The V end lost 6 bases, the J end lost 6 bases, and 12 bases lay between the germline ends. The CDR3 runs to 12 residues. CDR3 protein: CASTAGGPEAFF. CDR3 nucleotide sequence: TGCGCCAGCACCGCGGGTGGACCTGAAGCTTTCTTT.

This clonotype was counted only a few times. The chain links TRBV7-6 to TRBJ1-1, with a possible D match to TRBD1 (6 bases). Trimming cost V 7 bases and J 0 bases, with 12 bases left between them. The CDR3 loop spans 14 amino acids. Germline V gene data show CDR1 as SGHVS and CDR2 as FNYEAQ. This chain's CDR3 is CASTQGGLNTEAFF. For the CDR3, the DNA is TGTGCCAGCACCCAAGGGGGTTTGAACACTGAAGCTTTCTTT.

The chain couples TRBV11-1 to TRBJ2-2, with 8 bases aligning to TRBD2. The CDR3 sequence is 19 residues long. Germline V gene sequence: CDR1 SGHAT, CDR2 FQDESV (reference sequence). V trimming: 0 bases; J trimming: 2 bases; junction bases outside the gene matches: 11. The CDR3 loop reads CASSLALILAASNTGELFF. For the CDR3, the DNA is TGTGCCAGCAGCTTAGCCTTAATACTAGCGGCTTCAAACACCGGGGAGCTGTTTTTT.

CDR3 DNA: TGTGCCAGCAGTTTCTGGACAGGGGGCGATTCAGTCGGTTCACCCCTCCACTTT. As protein: CASSFWTGGDSVGSPLHF. The chain is built from TRBV12-3 or TRBV12-4 and TRBJ1-6; TRBD1 agrees at 11 bases. With 3 bases clipped from V and 9 bases from J, the junction kept 13 bases outside the gene matches. The CDR3 length is 18 residues.

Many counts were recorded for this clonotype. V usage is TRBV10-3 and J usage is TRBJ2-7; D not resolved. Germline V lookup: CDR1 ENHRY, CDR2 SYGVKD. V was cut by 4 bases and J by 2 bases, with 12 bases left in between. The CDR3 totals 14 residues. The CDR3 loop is CAISAQWPTYEQYF. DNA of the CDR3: TGTGCCATCAGTGCTCAGTGGCCAACCTACGAGCAGTACTTC.

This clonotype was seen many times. CDR3 sequence: CASSLDGMTNEKLFF. The CDR3 region has the DNA TGTGCCAGCAGCTTAGATGGGATGACTAATGAAAAACTGTTTTTT. This chain uses TRBV7-2 with TRBJ1-4; no clear D gene. Germline V CDR1 and CDR2: SGHTA, FQGNSA. Trimming removed 1 base at V and 2 bases at J, with 8 bases between. CDR3 length: 15 residues.

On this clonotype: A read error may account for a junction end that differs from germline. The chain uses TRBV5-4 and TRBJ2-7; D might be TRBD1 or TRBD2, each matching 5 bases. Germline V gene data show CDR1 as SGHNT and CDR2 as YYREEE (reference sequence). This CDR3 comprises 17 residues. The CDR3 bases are TGCGCCAGCAGCCAAGAGAAGACTTCCGGGACGGACTACGAGCAGTACTTC. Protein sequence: CASSQEKTSGTDYEQYF.

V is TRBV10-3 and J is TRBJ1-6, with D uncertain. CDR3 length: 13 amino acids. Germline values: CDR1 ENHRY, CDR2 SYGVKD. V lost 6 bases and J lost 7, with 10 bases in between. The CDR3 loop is CAISDGENSPLHF. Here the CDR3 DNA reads TGTGCCATCAGCGACGGAGAAAATTCACCCCTCCACTTT.

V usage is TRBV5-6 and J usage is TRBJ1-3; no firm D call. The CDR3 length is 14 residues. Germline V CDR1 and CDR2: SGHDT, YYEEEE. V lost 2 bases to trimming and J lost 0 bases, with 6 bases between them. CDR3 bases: TGTGCCAGCAGCTTCCTAAGCTCTGGAAACACCATATATTTT. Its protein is CASSFLSSGNTIYF.

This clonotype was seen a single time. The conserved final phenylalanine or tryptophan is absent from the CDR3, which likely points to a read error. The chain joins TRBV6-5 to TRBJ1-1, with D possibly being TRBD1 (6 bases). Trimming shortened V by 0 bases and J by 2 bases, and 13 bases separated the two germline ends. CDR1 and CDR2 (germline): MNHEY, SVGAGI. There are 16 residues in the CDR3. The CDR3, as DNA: TGTGCCAGCAGTTACTCGGCGGGGGCGGGAAACACTGAAGCTTTCCTT. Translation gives CASSYSAGAGNTEAFL.

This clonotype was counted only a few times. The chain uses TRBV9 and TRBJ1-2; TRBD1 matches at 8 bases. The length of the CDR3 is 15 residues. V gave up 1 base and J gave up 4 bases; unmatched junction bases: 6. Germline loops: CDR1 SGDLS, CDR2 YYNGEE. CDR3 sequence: CASSVTGTGTYGYTF. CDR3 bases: TGTGCCAGCAGCGTAACCGGGACAGGAACCTATGGCTACACCTTC.

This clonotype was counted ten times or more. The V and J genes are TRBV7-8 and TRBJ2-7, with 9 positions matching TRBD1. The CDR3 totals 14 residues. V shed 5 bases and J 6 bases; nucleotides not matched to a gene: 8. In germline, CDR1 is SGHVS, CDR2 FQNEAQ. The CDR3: CASSLGQGRTEQYF. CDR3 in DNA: TGTGCCAGCAGCCTCGGACAGGGGCGCACCGAGCAGTACTTC.

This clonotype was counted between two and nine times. CDR3 DNA: TGTGCCAGCAGTTTAATGTTGGGCGGGACGAACCAAGAGACCCAGTACTTC. Translation: CASSLMLGGTNQETQYF. V and J are TRBV12-3 or TRBV12-4 and TRBJ2-5; possibly TRBD2 for D (6 bases). Deletions cut 2 bases from V and 0 bases from J, with 16 bases between. The CDR3 loop spans 17 amino acids.

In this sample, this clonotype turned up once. The CDR3 nucleotides read TGCGCCAGCAGCCAAGAGTGGGCAGGGGGCTCCTACGAGCAGTACTTC. Its translation is CASSQEWAGGSYEQYF. The chain carries TRBV4-1 and TRBJ2-7; 7 nucleotides line up with TRBD1. V lost 0 bases to trimming and J lost 0 bases; unmatched junction nucleotides: 5. The CDR3 covers 16 residues. Germline loops: CDR1 MGHRA, CDR2 YSYEKL.

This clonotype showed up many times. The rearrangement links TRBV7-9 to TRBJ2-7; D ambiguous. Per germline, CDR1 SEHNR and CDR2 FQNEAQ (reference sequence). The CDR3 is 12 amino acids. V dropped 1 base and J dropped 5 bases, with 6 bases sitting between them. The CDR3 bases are TGTGCCAGCAGCTTAGGAAGCAACGAGCAGTACTTC. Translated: CASSLGSNEQYF.

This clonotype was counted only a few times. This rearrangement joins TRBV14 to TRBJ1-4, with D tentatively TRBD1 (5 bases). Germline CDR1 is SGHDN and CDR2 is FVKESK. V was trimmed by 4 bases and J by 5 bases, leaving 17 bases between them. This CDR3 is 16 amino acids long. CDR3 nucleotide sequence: TGTGCCAGCAGCCCAATGCTGGGGACCGCCAATGAAAAACTGTTTTTT. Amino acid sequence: CASSPMLGTANEKLFF.

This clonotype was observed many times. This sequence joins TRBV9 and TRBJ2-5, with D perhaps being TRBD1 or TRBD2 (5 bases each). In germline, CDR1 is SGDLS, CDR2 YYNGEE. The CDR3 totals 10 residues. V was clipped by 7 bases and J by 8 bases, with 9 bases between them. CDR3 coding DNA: TGTGCCAGCGGGGGAGTTACCCAGTACTTC. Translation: CASGGVTQYF.

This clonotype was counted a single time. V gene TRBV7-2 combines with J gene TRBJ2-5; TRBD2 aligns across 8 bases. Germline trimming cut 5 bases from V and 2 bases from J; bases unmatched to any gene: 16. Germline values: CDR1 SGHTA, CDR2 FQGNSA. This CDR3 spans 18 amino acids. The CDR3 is CASSHFGAGGGPQETQYF. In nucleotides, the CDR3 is TGTGCCAGCAGCCATTTCGGGGCGGGCGGGGGGCCTCAAGAGACCCAGTACTTC.

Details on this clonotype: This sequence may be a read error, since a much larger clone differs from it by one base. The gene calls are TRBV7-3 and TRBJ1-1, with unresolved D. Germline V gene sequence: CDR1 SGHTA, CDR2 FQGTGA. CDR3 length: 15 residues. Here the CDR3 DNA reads TGTGCCAGCAGCCCTGCCGGCTGGAGGAACATTGAAGCTTTCTTT. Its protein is CASSPAGWRNIEAFF.

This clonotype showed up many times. CDR3 sequence: CSVAQGLNTEAFF. CDR3 in DNA: TGCAGCGTAGCACAGGGACTTAACACTGAAGCTTTCTTT. This sequence joins TRBV29-1 and TRBJ1-1; tentative D call: TRBD1 (6 bases). V dropped 6 bases and J dropped 2 bases, with 13 bases sitting between them. The CDR3 extends over 13 amino acids. Germline-derived CDR1 and CDR2 are SQVTM and ANQGSEA.

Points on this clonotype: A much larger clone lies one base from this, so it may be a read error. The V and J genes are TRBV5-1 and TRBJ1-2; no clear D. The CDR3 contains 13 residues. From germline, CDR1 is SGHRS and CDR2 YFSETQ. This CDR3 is CASSLASGYGHTF. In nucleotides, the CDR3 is TGCGCCAGCAGCTTGGCTTCAGGCTATGGCCACACCTTC.

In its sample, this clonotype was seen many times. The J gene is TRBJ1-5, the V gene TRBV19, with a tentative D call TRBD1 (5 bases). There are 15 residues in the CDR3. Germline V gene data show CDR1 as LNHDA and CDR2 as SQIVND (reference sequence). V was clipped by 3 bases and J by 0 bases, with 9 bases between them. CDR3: CASSIGRDSNQPQHF. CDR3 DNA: TGTGCCAGTAGTATCGGCAGGGATAGCAATCAGCCCCAGCATTTT.

As DNA, the CDR3 is TGTGCCATCCCTGGGGGGGGGCCAAGGAACACTGAAGCTTTCTTT. Protein: CAIPGGGPRNTEAFF. The rearrangement uses TRBV7-9 and TRBJ1-1; maybe TRBD1 (6 bases). The germline gives CDR1 SEHNR, CDR2 FQNEAQ (reference sequence). This CDR3 spans 15 amino acids. Trimming shortened V by 10 bases and J by 1 base, and 19 bases separated the two germline ends.

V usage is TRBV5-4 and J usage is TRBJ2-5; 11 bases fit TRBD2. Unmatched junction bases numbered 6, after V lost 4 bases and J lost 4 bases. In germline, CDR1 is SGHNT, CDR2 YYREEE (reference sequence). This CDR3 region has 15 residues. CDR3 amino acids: CASSHPGLAAETQYF. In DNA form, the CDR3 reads TGTGCCAGCAGCCACCCGGGACTAGCGGCAGAGACCCAGTACTTC.

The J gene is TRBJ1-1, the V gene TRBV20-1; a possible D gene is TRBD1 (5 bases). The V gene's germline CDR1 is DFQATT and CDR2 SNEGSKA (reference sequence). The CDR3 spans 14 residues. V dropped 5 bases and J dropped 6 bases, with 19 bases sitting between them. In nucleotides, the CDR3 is TGCAGTGCTCTAGGTGTCCCAACAGGATCTGAAGCTTTCTTT. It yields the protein CSALGVPTGSEAFF.

The CDR3 is CASRSPSSGSANEQYF. CDR3 nucleotides: TGCGCCAGCAGAAGTCCATCTAGCGGGAGTGCCAACGAGCAGTACTTC. The V gene is TRBV10-2, the J gene TRBJ2-7; 10 positions match TRBD2. The CDR3 covers 16 residues. V shed 6 bases, J shed 5 bases, and the junction held 13 bases outside the gene matches. Germline CDR1 and CDR2: WSHSY and SAAADI.